This entry features one T cell receptor beta chain sequence. Its antigen is unidentified. This CDR3 is 14 amino acids long. The germline V gene has CDR1 SEHNR and CDR2 FQNEAQ (reference sequence). Trimming at V came to 5 bases and at J to 9 bases, leaving 9 bases not matched to a gene. These data originate in a study of vaccination effects on CD4 cells after COVID-19. Expansion of antigen-specific CD4+ T cells with viral peptide pools was carried out by the ViraFEST assay before sequencing. CD4+ T cells were isolated after roughly nine days of culture. The study found no prior SARS-CoV-2 infection in the vaccine recipients, who tested negative for nucleocapsid antibodies. Half-medium exchanges with IL-2 medium took place on days 3 and 7. The data were produced by immunoSEQ multiplex PCR, yet TCRdb's version contains in-frame clones alone and is incomplete. The table has under 70,000 clones, around 75% seen once; the top ten hold about 4%.

Study-level findings and limits: Marked clonal contraction was seen in infection- and vaccine-induced clones late after vaccination.

The source material was CD4+ T cells from PBMCs cultured with HCoV-OC43 spike peptides, sampled before COVID-19 vaccination. The subset denotes: HCoV-OC43 spike overlapping peptide pool stimulation. This TCR was recovered from a human donor who received a COVID-19 vaccine. This chain joins TRBV7-9 and TRBJ2-1, with TRBD2 matching 8 bases. DNA for the CDR3: TGTGCCAGCAGCGAGGGACTAGATCTCGCTGAGCAGTTCTTC. Its protein is CASSEGLDLAEQFF.